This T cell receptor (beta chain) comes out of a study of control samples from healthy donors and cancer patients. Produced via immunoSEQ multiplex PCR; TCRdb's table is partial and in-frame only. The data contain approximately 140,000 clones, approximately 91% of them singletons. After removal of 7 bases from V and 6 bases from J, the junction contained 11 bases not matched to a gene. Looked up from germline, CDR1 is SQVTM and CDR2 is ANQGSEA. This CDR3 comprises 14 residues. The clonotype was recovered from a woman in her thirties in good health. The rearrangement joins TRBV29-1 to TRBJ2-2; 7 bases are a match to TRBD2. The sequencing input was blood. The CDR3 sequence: CSGGASGAAGELFF. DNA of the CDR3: TGCAGCGGGGGTGCTAGCGGAGCGGCCGGGGAGCTGTTTTTT.